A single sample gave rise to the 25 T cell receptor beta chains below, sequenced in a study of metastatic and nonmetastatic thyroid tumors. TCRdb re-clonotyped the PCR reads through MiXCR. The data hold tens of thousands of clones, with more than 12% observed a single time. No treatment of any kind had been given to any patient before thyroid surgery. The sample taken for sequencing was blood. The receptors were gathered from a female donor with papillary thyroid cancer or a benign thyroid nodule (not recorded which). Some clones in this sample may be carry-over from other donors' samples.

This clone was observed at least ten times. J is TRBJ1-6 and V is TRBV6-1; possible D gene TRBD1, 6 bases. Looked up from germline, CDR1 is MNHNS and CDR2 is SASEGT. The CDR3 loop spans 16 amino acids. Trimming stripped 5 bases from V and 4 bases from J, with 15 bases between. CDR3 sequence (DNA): TGTGCCAGCAGTCCTCCTACAGGGCGATATAATTCACCCCTCCACTTT. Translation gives CASSPPTGRYNSPLHF.

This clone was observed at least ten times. The CDR3 loop is CASSSGQGTSPLHF. Here the CDR3 DNA reads TGTGCCAGCAGCTCCGGACAGGGGACTTCACCCCTCCACTTT. The V gene is TRBV7-9, the J gene TRBJ1-6; 9 nucleotides agree with TRBD1. CDR3 length equals 14 residues. From germline, CDR1 is SEHNR and CDR2 FQNEAQ (reference sequence). Trimming cost V 4 bases and J 9 bases; bases outside gene matches: 4.

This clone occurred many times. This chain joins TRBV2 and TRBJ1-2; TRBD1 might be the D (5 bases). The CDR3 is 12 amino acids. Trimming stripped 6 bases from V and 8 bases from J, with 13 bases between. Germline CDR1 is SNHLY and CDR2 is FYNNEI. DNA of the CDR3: TGTGCCAGCAGAGCGACGGGGCTAGGCTACACCTTC. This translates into CASRATGLGYTF.

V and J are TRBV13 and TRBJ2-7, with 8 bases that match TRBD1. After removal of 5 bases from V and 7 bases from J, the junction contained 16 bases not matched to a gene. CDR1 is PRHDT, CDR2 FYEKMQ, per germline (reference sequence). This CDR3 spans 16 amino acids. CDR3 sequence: CASSTIEQGVSHEQYF. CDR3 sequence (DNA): TGTGCCAGCAGCACCATAGAACAGGGGGTCTCCCATGAGCAGTACTTC.

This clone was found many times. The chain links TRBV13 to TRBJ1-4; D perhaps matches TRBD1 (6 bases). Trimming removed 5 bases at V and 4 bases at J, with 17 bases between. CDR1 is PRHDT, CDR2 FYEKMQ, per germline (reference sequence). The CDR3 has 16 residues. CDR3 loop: CASSSTQGLHNEKLFF. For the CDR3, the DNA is TGTGCCAGCAGCAGCACTCAGGGGCTTCATAATGAAAAACTGTTTTTT. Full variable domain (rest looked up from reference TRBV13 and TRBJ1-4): AAGVIQSPRHLIKEKRETATLKCYPIPRHDTVYWYQQGPGQDPQFLISFYEKMQSDKGSIPDRFSAQQFSDYHSELNMSSLELGDSALYFCASSSTQGLHNEKLFFGSGTQLSVL.

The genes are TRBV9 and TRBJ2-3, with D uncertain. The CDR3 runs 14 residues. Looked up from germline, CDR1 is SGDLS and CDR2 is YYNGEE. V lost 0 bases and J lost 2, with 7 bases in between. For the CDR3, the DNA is TGTGCCAGCAGCGTAGGGCAGGTCACAGATACGCAGTATTTT. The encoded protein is CASSVGQVTDTQYF.

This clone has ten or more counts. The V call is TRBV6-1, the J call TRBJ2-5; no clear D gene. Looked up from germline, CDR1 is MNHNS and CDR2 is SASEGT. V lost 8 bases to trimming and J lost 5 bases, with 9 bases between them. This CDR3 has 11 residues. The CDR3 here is CASLQVETQYF. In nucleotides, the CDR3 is TGTGCCAGCTTGCAAGTGGAGACCCAGTACTTC.

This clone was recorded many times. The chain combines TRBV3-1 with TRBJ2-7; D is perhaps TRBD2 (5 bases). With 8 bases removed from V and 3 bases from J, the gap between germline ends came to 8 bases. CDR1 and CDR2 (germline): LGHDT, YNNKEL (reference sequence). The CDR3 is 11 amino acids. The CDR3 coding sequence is TGTGCCAGCGGGAGTGTCTACGAGCAGTACTTC. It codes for CASGSVYEQYF.

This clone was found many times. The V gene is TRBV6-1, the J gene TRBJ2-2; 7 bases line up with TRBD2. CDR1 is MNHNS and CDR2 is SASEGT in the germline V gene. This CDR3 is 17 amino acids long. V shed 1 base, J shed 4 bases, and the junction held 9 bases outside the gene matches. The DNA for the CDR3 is TGTGCCAGCAGTGAAGTCTGGCGGGGGACCTCCACCGGGGAGCTGTTTTTT. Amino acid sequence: CASSEVWRGTSTGELFF.

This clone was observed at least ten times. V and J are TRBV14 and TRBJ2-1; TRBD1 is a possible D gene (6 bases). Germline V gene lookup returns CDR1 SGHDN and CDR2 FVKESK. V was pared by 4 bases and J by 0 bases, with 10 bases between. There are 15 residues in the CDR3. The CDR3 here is CASSLGTHSYNEQFF. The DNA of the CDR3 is TGTGCCAGCAGCCTTGGGACACACTCCTACAATGAGCAGTTCTTC. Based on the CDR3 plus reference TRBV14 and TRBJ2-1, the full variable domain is EAGVTQFPSHSVIEKGQTVTLRCDPISGHDNLYWYRRVMGKEIKFLLHFVKESKQDESGMPNNRFLAERTGGTYSTLKVQPAELEDSGVYFCASSLGTHSYNEQFFGPGTRLTVL.

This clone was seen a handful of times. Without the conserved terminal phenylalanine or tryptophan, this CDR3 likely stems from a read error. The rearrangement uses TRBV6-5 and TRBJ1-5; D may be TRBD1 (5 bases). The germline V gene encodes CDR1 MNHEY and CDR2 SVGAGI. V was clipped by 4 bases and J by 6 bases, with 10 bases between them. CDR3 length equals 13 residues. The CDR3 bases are TGTGCCAGCAGTTCAGGGATCCGTCAGCCCCAGCATCTT. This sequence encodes CASSSGIRQPQHL.

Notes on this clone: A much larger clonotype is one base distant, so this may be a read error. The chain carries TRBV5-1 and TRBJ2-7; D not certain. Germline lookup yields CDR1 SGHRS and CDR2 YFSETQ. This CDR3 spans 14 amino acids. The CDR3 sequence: CASSLGPARYEKYF. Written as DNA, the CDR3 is TGCGCCAGCAGCTTGGGGCCAGCTCGGTACGAGAAGTACTTC.

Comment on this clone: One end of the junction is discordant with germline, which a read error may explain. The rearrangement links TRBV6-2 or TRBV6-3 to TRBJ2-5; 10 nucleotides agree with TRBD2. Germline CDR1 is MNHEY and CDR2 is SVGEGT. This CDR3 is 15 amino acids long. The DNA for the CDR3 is TGTGCCATCAGTCTACGGACTAGCGGTGTAAAGACCCAGTACTTC. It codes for CAISLRTSGVKTQYF.

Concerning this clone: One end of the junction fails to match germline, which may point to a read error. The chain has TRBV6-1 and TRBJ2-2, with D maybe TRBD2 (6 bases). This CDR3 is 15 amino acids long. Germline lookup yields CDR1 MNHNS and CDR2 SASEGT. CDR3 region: CATERDGRNTGGLFF. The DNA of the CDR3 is TGTGCCACGGAAAGGGACGGGCGAAACACCGGGGGGCTGTTTTTT.

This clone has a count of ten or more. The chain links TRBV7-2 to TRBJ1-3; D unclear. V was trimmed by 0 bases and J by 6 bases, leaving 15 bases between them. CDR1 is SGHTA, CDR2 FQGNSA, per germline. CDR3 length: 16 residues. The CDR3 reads CASSLASGWGLNTIYF. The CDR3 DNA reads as TGTGCCAGCAGCTTAGCTAGTGGGTGGGGATTAAACACCATATATTTT.

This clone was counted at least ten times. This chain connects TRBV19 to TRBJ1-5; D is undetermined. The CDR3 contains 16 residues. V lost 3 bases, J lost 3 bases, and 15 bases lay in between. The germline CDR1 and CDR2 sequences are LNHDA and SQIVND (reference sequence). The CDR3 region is CASSINFPGSNQPQHF. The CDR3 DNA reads TGTGCCAGTAGTATTAATTTTCCGGGCTCCAATCAGCCCCAGCATTTT.

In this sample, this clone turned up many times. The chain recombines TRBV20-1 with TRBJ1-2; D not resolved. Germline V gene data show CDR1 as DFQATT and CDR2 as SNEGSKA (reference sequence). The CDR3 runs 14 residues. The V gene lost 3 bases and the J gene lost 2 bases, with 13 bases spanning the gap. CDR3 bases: TGCAGTGCTAGTCGAGTCCAGGTCAACTATGGCTACACCTTC. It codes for CSASRVQVNYGYTF.

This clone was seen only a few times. CDR3 coding DNA: TGTGCCAGCGATGTTGATGTCTACACCTTC. The encoded protein is CASDVDVYTF. The gene calls are TRBV12-3 or TRBV12-4 and TRBJ1-2; D remains unclear. The ends were cut back, 8 bases at V and 10 bases at J, with 11 bases in the middle. This CDR3 has 10 residues.

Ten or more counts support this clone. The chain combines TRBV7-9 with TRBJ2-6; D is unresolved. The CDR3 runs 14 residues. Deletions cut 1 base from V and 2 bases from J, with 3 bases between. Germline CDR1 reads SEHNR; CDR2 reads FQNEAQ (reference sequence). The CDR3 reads CASSLVTGANVLTF. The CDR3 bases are TGTGCCAGCAGCTTAGTTACTGGGGCCAACGTCCTGACTTTC.

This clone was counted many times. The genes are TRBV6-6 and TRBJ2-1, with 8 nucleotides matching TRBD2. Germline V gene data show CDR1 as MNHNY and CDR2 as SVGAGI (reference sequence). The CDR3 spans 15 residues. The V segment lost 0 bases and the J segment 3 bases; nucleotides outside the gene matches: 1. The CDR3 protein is CASSYSGTSYNEQFF. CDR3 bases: TGTGCCAGCAGTTACTCCGGGACTAGCTACAATGAGCAGTTCTTC.

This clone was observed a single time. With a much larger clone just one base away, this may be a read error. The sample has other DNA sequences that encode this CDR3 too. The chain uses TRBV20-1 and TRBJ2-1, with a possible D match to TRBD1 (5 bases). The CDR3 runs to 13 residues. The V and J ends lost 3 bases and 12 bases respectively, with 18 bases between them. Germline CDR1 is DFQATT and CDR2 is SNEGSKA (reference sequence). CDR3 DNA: TGCAGTGCTAGTACAGGTGGCCCCACCTGGCAGTTCTTC. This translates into CSASTGGPTWQFF.

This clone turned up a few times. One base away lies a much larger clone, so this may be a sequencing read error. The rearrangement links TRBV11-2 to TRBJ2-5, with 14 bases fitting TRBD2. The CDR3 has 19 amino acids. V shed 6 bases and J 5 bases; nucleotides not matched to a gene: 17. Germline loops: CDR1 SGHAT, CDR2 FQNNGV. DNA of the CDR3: TGTGCCAGCAGACCCCGGTCTGGACTAGCGGGGGGACCGGGCGAGACCCAGTACTTC. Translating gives CASRPRSGLAGGPGETQYF.

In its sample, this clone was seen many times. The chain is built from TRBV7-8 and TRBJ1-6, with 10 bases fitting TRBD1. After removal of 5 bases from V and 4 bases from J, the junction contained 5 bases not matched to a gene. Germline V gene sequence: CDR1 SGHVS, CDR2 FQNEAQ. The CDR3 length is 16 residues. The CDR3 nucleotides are TGTGCCAGCAGCCAGGGGACAGGGGCTTATAATTCACCCCTCCACTTT. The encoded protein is CASSQGTGAYNSPLHF.

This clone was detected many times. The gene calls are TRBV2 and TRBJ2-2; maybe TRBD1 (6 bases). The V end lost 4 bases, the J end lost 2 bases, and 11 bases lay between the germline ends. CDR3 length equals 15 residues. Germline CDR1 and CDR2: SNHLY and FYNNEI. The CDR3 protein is CASSARTDNTGELFF. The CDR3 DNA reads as TGTGCCAGCAGTGCTCGGACAGACAACACCGGGGAGCTGTTTTTT.

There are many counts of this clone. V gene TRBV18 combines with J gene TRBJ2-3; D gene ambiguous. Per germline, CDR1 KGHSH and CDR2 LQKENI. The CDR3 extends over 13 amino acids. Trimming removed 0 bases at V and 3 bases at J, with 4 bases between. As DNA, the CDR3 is TGTGCCAGCTCACCACCCTTGACAGATACGCAGTATTTT. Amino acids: CASSPPLTDTQYF.